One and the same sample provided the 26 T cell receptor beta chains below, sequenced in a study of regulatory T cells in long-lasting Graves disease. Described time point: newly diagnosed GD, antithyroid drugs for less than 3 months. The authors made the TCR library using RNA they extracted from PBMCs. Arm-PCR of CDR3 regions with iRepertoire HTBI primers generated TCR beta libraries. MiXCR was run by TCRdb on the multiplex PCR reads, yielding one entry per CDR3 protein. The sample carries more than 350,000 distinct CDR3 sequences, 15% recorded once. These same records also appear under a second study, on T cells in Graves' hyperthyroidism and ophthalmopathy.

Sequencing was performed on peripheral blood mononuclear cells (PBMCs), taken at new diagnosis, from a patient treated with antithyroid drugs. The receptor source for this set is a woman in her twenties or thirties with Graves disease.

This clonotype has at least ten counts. CDR3 sequence (DNA): TGTGCCAGCAGTGTTACTAAGGATATCACTGAAGCTTTCTTT. Amino acid sequence: CASSVTKDITEAFF. V gene TRBV2 combines with J gene TRBJ1-1; D remains ambiguous. This CDR3 spans 14 amino acids. The V gene lost 4 bases and the J gene lost 4 bases, with 13 bases spanning the gap. The germline CDR1 and CDR2 sequences are SNHLY and FYNNEI.

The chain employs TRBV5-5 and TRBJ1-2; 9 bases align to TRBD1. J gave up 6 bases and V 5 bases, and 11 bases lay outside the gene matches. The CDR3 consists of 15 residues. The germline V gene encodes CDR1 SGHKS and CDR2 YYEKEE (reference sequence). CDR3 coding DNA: TGTGCCAGCAGTTCAACAGGGGGCCCCTCGGATGGCTACACCTTC. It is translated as CASSSTGGPSDGYTF.

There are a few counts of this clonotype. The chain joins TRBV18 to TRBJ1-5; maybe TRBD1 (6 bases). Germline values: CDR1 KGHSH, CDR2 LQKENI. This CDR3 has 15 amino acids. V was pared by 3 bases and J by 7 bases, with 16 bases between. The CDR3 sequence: CASSPGGTLGQPQHF. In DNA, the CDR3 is TGTGCCAGCTCACCCGGAGGGACACTGGGGCAGCCCCAGCATTTT. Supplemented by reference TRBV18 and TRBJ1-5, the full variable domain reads NAGVMQNPRHLVRRRGQEARLRCSPMKGHSHVYWYRQLPEEGLKFMVYLQKENIIDESGMPKERFSAEFPKEGPSILRIQQVVRGDSAAYFCASSPGGTLGQPQHFGDGTRLSIL.

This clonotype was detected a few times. CDR3 residues: CASSPRASGVFTDTQYF. The CDR3 coding sequence is TGTGCCAGCTCACCGCGGGCTAGCGGGGTTTTCACAGATACGCAGTATTTT. The gene calls are TRBV18 and TRBJ2-3, with TRBD2 matching 9 bases. The trim removed 3 bases at V and 2 bases at J, leaving 9 bases unmatched. Germline V CDR1 and CDR2: KGHSH, LQKENI. The CDR3 extends over 17 amino acids.

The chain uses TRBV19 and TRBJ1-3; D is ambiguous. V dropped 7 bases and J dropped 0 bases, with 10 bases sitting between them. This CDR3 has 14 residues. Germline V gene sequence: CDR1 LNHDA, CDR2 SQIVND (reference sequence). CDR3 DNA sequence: TGTGCCAGTACGGGAGGAGACTCTGGAAACACCATATATTTT. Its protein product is CASTGGDSGNTIYF.

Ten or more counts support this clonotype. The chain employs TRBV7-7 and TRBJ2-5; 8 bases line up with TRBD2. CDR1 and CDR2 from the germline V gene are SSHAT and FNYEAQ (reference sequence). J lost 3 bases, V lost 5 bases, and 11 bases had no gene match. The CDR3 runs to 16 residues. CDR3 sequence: CASSQWSGSMEETQYF. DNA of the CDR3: TGTGCCAGCAGCCAGTGGAGCGGGAGTATGGAAGAGACCCAGTACTTC.

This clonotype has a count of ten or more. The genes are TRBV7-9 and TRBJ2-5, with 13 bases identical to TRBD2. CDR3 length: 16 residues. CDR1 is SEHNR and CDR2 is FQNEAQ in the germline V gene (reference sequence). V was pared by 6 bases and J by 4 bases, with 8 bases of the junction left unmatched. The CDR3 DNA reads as TGTGCCAGCAGGACTAGCGGGAGGCCGGAGGCAGAGACCCAGTACTTC. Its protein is CASRTSGRPEAETQYF.

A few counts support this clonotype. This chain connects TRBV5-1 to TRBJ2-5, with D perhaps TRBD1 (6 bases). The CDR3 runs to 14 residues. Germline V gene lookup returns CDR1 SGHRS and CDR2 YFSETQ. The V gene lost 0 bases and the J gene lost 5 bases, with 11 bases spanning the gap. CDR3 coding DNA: TGCGCCAGCAGCTTGGAGGGACACGGGGAGACCCAGTACTTC. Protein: CASSLEGHGETQYF. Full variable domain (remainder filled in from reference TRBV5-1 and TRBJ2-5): KAGVTQTPRYLIKTRGQQVTLSCSPISGHRSVSWYQQTPGQGLQFLFEYFSETQRNKGNFPGRFSGRQFSNSRSEMNVSTLELGDSALYLCASSLEGHGETQYFGPGTRLLVL.

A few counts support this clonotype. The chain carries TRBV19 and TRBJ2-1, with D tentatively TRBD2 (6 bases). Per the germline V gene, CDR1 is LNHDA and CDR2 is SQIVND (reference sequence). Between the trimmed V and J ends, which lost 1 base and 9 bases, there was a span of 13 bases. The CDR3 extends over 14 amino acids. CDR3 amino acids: CASSIGGILREQFF. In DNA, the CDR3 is TGTGCCAGTAGTATAGGCGGGATCCTCCGTGAGCAGTTCTTC.

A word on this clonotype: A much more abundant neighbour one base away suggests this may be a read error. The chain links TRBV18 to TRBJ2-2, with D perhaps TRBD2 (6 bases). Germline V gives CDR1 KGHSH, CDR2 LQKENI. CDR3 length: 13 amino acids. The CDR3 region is CAGSPRETGELFF. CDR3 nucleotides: TGTGCCGGCTCACCACGGGAGACCGGGGAGCTGTTTTTT.

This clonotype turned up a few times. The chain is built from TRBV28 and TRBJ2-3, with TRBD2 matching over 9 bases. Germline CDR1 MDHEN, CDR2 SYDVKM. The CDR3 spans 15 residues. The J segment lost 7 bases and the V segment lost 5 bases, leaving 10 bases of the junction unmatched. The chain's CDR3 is CASSPAGGGVNTQYF. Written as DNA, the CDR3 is TGTGCCAGCAGTCCCGCGGGGGGGGGGGTGAATACGCAGTATTTT.

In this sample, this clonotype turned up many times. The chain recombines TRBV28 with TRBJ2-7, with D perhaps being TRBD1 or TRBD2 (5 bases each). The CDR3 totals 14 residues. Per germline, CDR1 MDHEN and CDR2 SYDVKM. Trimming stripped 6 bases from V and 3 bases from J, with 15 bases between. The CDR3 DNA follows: TGTGCCAGCAGCCCCACAGGAGGCTTCTACGAGCAGTACTTC. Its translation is CASSPTGGFYEQYF.

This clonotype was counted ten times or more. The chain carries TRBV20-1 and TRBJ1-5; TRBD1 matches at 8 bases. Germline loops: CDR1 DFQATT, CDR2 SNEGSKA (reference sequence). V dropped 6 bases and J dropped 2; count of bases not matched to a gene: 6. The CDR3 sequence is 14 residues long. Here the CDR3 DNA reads TGCAGTGCCGCACAGGGGGTTGGCAATCAGCCCCAGCATTTT. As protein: CSAAQGVGNQPQHF.

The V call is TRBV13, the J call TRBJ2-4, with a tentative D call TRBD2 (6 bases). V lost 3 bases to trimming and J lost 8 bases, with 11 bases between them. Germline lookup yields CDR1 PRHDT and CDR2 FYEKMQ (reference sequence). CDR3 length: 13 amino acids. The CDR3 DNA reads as TGTGCCAGCAGCTTTCCCAGGGAGGACATTCAGTACTTC. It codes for CASSFPREDIQYF.

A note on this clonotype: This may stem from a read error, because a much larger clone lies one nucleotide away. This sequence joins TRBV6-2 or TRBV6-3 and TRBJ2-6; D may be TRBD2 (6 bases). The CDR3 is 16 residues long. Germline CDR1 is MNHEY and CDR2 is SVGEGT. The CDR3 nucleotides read TGTGCCAGCAGCCCACGGGGGATCTCTGAGGCCAACGTCCTGACTTTC. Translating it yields CASSPRGISEANVLTF.

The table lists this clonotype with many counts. DNA for the CDR3: TGTGCCAGCAGACCCAGGTTAAACACCGGGGAGCTGTTTTTT. Protein sequence: CASRPRLNTGELFF. J is TRBJ2-2 and V is TRBV6-2 or TRBV6-3; D gene uncertain. The CDR3 contains 14 residues. V was shortened by 6 bases and J by 2 bases, with 10 bases between the two germline ends. CDR1 is MNHEY and CDR2 is SVGEGT in the germline V gene.

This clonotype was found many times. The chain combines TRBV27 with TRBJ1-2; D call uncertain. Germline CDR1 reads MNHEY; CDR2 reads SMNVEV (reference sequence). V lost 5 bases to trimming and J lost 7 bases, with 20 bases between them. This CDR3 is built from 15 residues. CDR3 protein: CASSPPRRGGPGYTF. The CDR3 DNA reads TGTGCCAGCAGTCCCCCTAGGCGTGGAGGGCCTGGCTACACCTTC.

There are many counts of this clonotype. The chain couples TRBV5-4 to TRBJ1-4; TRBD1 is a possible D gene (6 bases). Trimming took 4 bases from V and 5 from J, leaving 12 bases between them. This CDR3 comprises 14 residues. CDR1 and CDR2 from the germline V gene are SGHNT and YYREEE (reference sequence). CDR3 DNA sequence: TGTGCCAGCAGCCTGACAGGACGAAATGAAAAACTGTTTTTT. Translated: CASSLTGRNEKLFF. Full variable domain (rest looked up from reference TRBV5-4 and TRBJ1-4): ETGVTQSPTHLIKTRGQQVTLRCSSQSGHNTVSWYQQALGQGPQFIFQYYREEENGRGNFPPRFSGLQFPNYSSELNVNALELDDSALYLCASSLTGRNEKLFFGSGTQLSVL.

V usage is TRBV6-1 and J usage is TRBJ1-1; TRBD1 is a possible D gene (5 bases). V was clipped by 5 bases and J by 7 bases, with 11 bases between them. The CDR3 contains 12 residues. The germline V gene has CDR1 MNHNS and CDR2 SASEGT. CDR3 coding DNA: TGTGCCAGCAGTACACCGACAGTTGAAGCTTTCTTT. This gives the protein CASSTPTVEAFF.

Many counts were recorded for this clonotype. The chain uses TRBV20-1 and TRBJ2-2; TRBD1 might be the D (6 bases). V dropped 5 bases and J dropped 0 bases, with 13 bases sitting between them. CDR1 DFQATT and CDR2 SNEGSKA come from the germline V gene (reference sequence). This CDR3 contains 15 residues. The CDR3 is CSAPTGTTNTGELFF. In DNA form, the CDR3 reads TGCAGTGCTCCAACCGGGACAACGAACACCGGGGAGCTGTTTTTT.

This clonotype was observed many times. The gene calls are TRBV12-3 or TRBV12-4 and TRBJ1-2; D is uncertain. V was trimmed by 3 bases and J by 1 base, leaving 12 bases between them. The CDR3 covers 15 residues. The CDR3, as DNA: TGTGCCAGCAGTTTTGGAAGACGGTATAACTATGGCTACACCTTC. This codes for CASSFGRRYNYGYTF.

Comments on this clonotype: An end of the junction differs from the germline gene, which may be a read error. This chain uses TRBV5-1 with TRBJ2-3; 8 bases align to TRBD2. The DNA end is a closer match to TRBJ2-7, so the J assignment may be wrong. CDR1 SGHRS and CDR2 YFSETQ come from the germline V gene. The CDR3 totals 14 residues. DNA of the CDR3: TGTGCCAGCAGCTTGGGACTAGAGGCGAATGAGCAGTACTTC. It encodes CASSLGLEANEQYF.

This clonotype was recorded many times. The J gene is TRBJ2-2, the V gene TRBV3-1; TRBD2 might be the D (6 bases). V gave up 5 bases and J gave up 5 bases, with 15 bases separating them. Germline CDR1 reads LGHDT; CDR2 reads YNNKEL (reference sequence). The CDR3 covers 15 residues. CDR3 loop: CASSFGGGRTGELFF. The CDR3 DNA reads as TGTGCCAGCAGCTTCGGGGGAGGCCGAACCGGGGAGCTGTTTTTT.

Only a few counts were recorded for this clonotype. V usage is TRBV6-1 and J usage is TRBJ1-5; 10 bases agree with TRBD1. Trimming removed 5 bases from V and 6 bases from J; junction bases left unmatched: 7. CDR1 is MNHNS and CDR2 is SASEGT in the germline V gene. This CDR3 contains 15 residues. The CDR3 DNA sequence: TGTGCCAGCAGTCCGGGGGACAGGGGATCTCAGCCCCAGCATTTT. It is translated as CASSPGDRGSQPQHF.

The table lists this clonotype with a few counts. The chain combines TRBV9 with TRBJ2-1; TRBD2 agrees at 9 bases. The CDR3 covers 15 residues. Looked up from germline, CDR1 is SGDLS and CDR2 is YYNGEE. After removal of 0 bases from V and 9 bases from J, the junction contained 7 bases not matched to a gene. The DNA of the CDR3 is TGTGCCAGCAGCGTAGGTAGCGGGAGTAACGGTGAGCAGTTCTTC. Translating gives CASSVGSGSNGEQFF.

This CDR3 reads CASSLAILAGDSNEQFF. Written as DNA, the CDR3 is TGCGCCAGCAGCTTGGCGATACTAGCGGGAGATTCAAATGAGCAGTTCTTC. The chain uses TRBV5-1 and TRBJ2-1, with 11 bases that match TRBD2. This CDR3 is built from 17 residues. V trimming: 0 bases; J trimming: 7 bases; junction bases outside the gene matches: 9. CDR1 and CDR2 from the germline V gene are SGHRS and YFSETQ.